One sample yielded the 27 T cell receptor beta chains listed below, sequenced in a study of immune evolution from preneoplasia to lung adenocarcinoma. Clones were sequenced by immunoSEQ multiplex PCR, and TCRdb holds only the in-frame ones, with some missing. This table has about 5,400 clones, roughly 80% appearing once. The sample was FFPE adjacent normal lung tissue. The origin of the receptors is a person aged 70 to 85 with lung adenocarcinoma.

The chain is built from TRBV29-1 and TRBJ2-1; D perhaps matches TRBD2 (5 bases). Trimming left V 6 bases short and J 0 bases short, with 15 bases between. The germline V gene has CDR1 SQVTM and CDR2 ANQGSEA. The CDR3 runs 15 residues. CDR3 protein: CSVERNPSSYNEQFF. The DNA for the CDR3 is TGCAGCGTCGAGCGGAACCCGAGCTCCTACAATGAGCAGTTCTTC.

The V call is TRBV29-1, the J call TRBJ2-3; D is uncertain. The CDR3 loop spans 12 amino acids. V lost 2 bases and J 1 base, leaving 4 bases between the germline ends. The V gene's germline CDR1 is SQVTM and CDR2 ANQGSEA. The CDR3 DNA follows: TGCAGCGTTGAAAAGGGCACAGATACGCAGTATTTT. This encodes CSVEKGTDTQYF.

The V and J genes are TRBV7-2 and TRBJ2-7, with a weak D call TRBD2 (5 bases). CDR1 is SGHTA and CDR2 is FQGNSA in the germline V gene. The V gene lost 5 bases and the J gene lost 4 bases, with 18 bases spanning the gap. The CDR3 sequence is 15 residues long. This chain's CDR3 is CASSLSTGVGYEQYF. CDR3 nucleotides: TGTGCCAGCAGCCTATCTACCGGGGTCGGGTACGAGCAGTACTTC.

This clone was counted between two and nine times. The chain is built from TRBV4-1 and TRBJ1-6; D remains unclear. Trimming stripped 4 bases from V and 6 bases from J, with 10 bases between. The CDR3 length is 14 residues. The germline CDR1 and CDR2 sequences are MGHRA and YSYEKL. The CDR3, as DNA: TGCGCCAGCAGCCCCGGCCAGCCTAATTCACCCCTCCACTTT. Translated, it gives CASSPGQPNSPLHF.

In its sample, this clone was seen once. This sequence joins TRBV28 and TRBJ2-7; 8 nucleotides match TRBD2. Looked up from germline, CDR1 is MDHEN and CDR2 is SYDVKM. Trimming at V came to 8 bases and at J to 1 base, leaving 13 bases not matched to a gene. The CDR3 runs 16 residues. The CDR3 bases are TGTGCCAGCCTGCCGGGAACTGCGGGAGGATCCTACGAGCAGTACTTC. Residues: CASLPGTAGGSYEQYF.

This sequence joins TRBV9 and TRBJ1-1; possible D gene TRBD1, 5 bases. The germline V gene has CDR1 SGDLS and CDR2 YYNGEE. V shed 0 bases and J shed 7 bases, with 16 bases lying between them. The CDR3 spans 15 residues. This CDR3 is CASSVDGQGVSEAFF. DNA for the CDR3: TGTGCCAGCAGCGTAGACGGCCAGGGTGTTAGTGAAGCTTTCTTT.

The chain recombines TRBV6-5 with TRBJ1-2; the match to TRBD1 covers 7 bases. V trimming: 6 bases; J trimming: 3 bases; junction bases outside the gene matches: 4. CDR1 and CDR2 (germline): MNHEY, SVGAGI. The CDR3 length is 13 residues. In nucleotides, the CDR3 is TGTGCCAGCAGAACGACAGGGCACTATGGCTACACCTTC. Its translation is CASRTTGHYGYTF.

The chain recombines TRBV19 with TRBJ1-4; D is uncertain. The CDR3 runs 15 residues. CDR1 and CDR2 (germline): LNHDA, SQIVND (reference sequence). The V gene lost 5 bases and the J gene lost 0 bases, with 10 bases spanning the gap. The CDR3 reads CASSPTVATNEKLFF. Here the CDR3 DNA reads TGTGCCAGTAGTCCAACGGTTGCAACTAATGAAAAACTGTTTTTT.

The CDR3 loop reads CASRRGDSPLHF. The CDR3 DNA follows: TGTGCCAGTCGGAGGGGCGATTCACCCCTCCACTTT. The chain uses TRBV19 and TRBJ1-6, with a tentative D call TRBD1 (5 bases). The V gene's germline CDR1 is LNHDA and CDR2 SQIVND (reference sequence). The ends were cut back, 8 bases at V and 8 bases at J, with 10 bases in the middle. This CDR3 is built from 12 residues. Together with reference TRBV19 and TRBJ1-6, the CDR3 gives the full variable domain: DGGITQSPKYLFRKEGQNVTLSCEQNLNHDAMYWYRQDPGQGLRLIYYSQIVNDFQKGDIAEGYSVSREKKESFPLTVTSAQKNPTAFYLCASRRGDSPLHFGNGTRLTVT.

This chain connects TRBV28 to TRBJ2-1; D might be TRBD2 (6 bases). The germline V gene encodes CDR1 MDHEN and CDR2 SYDVKM. The CDR3 loop spans 14 amino acids. With 7 bases removed from V and 12 bases from J, the gap between germline ends came to 22 bases. The CDR3 loop is CASTLGGATLGQFF. In DNA form, the CDR3 reads TGTGCCAGCACCCTTGGCGGGGCGACCCTGGGGCAGTTCTTC.

The chain has TRBV13 and TRBJ2-7; a weak D match, TRBD1 (6 bases). V was cut by 5 bases and J by 0 bases, with 11 bases left in between. The CDR3 runs to 14 residues. The germline V gene has CDR1 PRHDT and CDR2 FYEKMQ (reference sequence). CDR3 protein: CASSHRQASYEQYF. Written as DNA, the CDR3 is TGTGCCAGCAGCCATCGACAGGCCTCCTACGAGCAGTACTTC.

This clone has a handful of counts. The chain combines TRBV18 with TRBJ1-6; possible D gene TRBD1, 5 bases. Germline assignment: CDR1 KGHSH and CDR2 LQKENI. The germline V and J ends were trimmed by 6 bases and 10 bases, with 22 bases remaining between them. The CDR3 sequence is 16 residues long. CDR3 sequence (DNA): TGTGCCAGCTCTTTCAGGTGGCAGGGCGAGGGATCACCCCTCCACTTT. It yields the protein CASSFRWQGEGSPLHF. Full variable domain (rest looked up from reference TRBV18 and TRBJ1-6): NAGVMQNPRHLVRRRGQEARLRCSPMKGHSHVYWYRQLPEEGLKFMVYLQKENIIDESGMPKERFSAEFPKEGPSILRIQQVVRGDSAAYFCASSFRWQGEGSPLHFGNGTRLTVT.

The chain combines TRBV4-2 with TRBJ2-3; 8 bases agree with TRBD2. CDR1 LGHNA and CDR2 YNFKEQ come from the germline V gene. The V segment lost 0 bases and the J segment 4 bases; nucleotides outside the gene matches: 9. CDR3 size: 17 residues. The CDR3 nucleotides read TGTGCCAGCAGCCAAGATTCCGGGGGGGCAGGGGCAGATACGCAGTATTTT. Its translation: CASSQDSGGAGADTQYF.

The chain couples TRBV30 to TRBJ2-6, with 9 bases that match TRBD1. The CDR3 extends over 17 amino acids. The germline V gene encodes CDR1 GTSNPN and CDR2 SVGIG (reference sequence). V was pared by 1 base and J by 2 bases, with 6 bases of the junction left unmatched. In DNA, the CDR3 is TGTGCCTGGAGTGGAACACAGGGGGCCACTGGGGCCAACGTCCTGACTTTC. Protein: CAWSGTQGATGANVLTF.

The chain joins TRBV27 to TRBJ1-2; a possible D gene is TRBD1 (5 bases). CDR3 length: 15 amino acids. The V end lost 2 bases, the J end lost 4 bases, and 14 bases lay between the germline ends. The germline CDR1 and CDR2 sequences are MNHEY and SMNVEV (reference sequence). CDR3 coding DNA: TGTGCCAGCAGTTTAGGTATTGGGGACCTCTATGGCTACACCTTC. Translation: CASSLGIGDLYGYTF.

The genes are TRBV30 and TRBJ2-5, with 9 bases matching TRBD1. After removal of 7 bases from V and 5 bases from J, the junction contained 8 bases not matched to a gene. CDR1 is GTSNPN, CDR2 SVGIG, per germline (reference sequence). This CDR3 is 13 amino acids long. The CDR3 region is CASDRGAGETQYF. Written as DNA, the CDR3 is TGTGCCTCCGACAGGGGGGCAGGGGAGACCCAGTACTTC.

The chain combines TRBV30 with TRBJ2-5; no reliable D call. CDR3 length: 15 residues. V was cut by 2 bases and J by 5 bases, with 18 bases left in between. From germline, CDR1 is GTSNPN and CDR2 SVGIG (reference sequence). The CDR3 sequence: CAWSPGRTSRETQYF. In nucleotides, the CDR3 is TGTGCCTGGAGTCCCGGGCGGACCTCCCGGGAGACCCAGTACTTC.

The chain combines TRBV7-9 with TRBJ2-2; possibly TRBD2 for D (6 bases). CDR3 length equals 15 residues. The germline V gene has CDR1 SEHNR and CDR2 FQNEAQ (reference sequence). Deletions cut 5 bases from V and 1 base from J, with 11 bases between. This chain's CDR3 is CASSQDSGNTGELFF. The DNA of the CDR3 is TGTGCCAGCAGCCAAGATAGCGGGAACACCGGGGAGCTGTTTTTT.

The CDR3 DNA sequence: TGTGCCTGTGGAACTGGGGCCAACGTCCTGACTTTC. Translated: CACGTGANVLTF. The chain carries TRBV27 and TRBJ2-6; D is unresolved. Germline values: CDR1 MNHEY, CDR2 SMNVEV (reference sequence). This CDR3 is 12 amino acids long. The V gene lost 11 bases and the J gene lost 2 bases, with 7 bases spanning the gap.

V and J are TRBV6-5 and TRBJ2-1; D is uncertain. The CDR3 is 10 amino acids. The germline CDR1 and CDR2 sequences are MNHEY and SVGAGI. V lost 7 bases, J lost 6 bases, and 4 bases lay in between. The DNA of the CDR3 is TGTGCCAGCACGGGCAATGAGCAGTTCTTC. Encoded protein: CASTGNEQFF.

The chain is built from TRBV18 and TRBJ2-1; TRBD1 matches at 9 bases. V trimming: 8 bases; J trimming: 3 bases; junction bases outside the gene matches: 2. The CDR3 is 13 residues long. Germline V CDR1 and CDR2: KGHSH, LQKENI. CDR3 in DNA: TGTGCCAGCGCGGGACAGGGCTACAATGAGCAGTTCTTC. This gives the protein CASAGQGYNEQFF.

This clone was recorded a few times. CDR3 sequence (DNA): TGTGCCAGTACGGACTACTCCTACAATGAGCAGTTCTTC. Encoded protein: CASTDYSYNEQFF. The chain has TRBV19 and TRBJ2-1; D might be TRBD2 (6 bases). The CDR3 consists of 13 residues. In germline, CDR1 is LNHDA, CDR2 SQIVND (reference sequence). V lost 7 bases and J lost 0, with 7 bases in between.

The chain carries TRBV4-1 and TRBJ2-1, with TRBD2 matching over 12 bases. The J segment lost 7 bases and the V segment lost 2 bases, leaving 15 bases of the junction unmatched. Germline values: CDR1 MGHRA, CDR2 YSYEKL. The CDR3 has 19 amino acids. This CDR3 reads CASSQIGLAGGPVLNEQFF. CDR3 in DNA: TGCGCCAGCAGCCAAATAGGCCTAGCGGGAGGGCCAGTTCTGAATGAGCAGTTCTTC.

For the CDR3, the DNA is TGCGCCAGCAGCCCCACTTTAAAGGAAGAGACCCAGTACTTC. Protein sequence: CASSPTLKEETQYF. This rearrangement joins TRBV5-1 to TRBJ2-5, with D hard to call. This CDR3 is built from 14 residues. Trimming cost V 4 bases and J 3 bases, with 13 bases left between them. The germline V gene encodes CDR1 SGHRS and CDR2 YFSETQ.

This clone was recorded only once. The rearrangement links TRBV2 to TRBJ2-5, with D hard to call. The V gene's germline CDR1 is SNHLY and CDR2 FYNNEI. V lost 6 bases and J 1 base, leaving 12 bases between the germline ends. The CDR3 totals 14 residues. The CDR3 bases are TGTGCCAGCAGCCGAAGGAGTGCCCAAGAGACCCAGTACTTC. Protein product: CASSRRSAQETQYF.

V usage is TRBV4-1 and J usage is TRBJ2-3, with D uncertain. The germline V gene encodes CDR1 MGHRA and CDR2 YSYEKL. Trimming removed 1 base at V and 4 bases at J, with 12 bases between. This CDR3 has 15 residues. The CDR3 here is CASSQAFLTADTQYF. The CDR3 DNA is TGCGCCAGCAGCCAAGCGTTCTTGACTGCAGATACGCAGTATTTT.

This clone was detected once. The J gene is TRBJ2-5, the V gene TRBV7-9; TRBD2 matches 8 bases. The V gene's germline CDR1 is SEHNR and CDR2 FQNEAQ (reference sequence). V trimming: 4 bases; J trimming: 5 bases; junction bases outside the gene matches: 6. The CDR3 has 14 residues. CDR3 in amino acids: CASSSGGGLETQYF. In nucleotides, the CDR3 is TGTGCCAGCAGCTCCGGGGGGGGGCTTGAGACCCAGTACTTC.